The 5 T cell receptor beta chains presented below share a single source sample, sequenced in a study of T-cell memory formation after mild COVID-19. One entry per CDR3 protein results from TCRdb running MiXCR on the 5' RACE reads. This repertoire shows about 49,000 distinct CDR3 sequences, approximately 7% found once; its top ten account for 1.4%. The material sequenced was PBMCs or a T cell subset sorted from them (not recorded which). The receptor set was obtained from a man aged 18 to 35 who had mild COVID-19 (a few samples of this study predate the infection). Cell type and time point are not known.

The chain links TRBV5-1 to TRBJ2-3; 8 bases line up with TRBD2. Trimming cost V 6 bases and J 2 bases; bases outside gene matches: 8. The CDR3 runs 15 residues. Per germline, CDR1 SGHRS and CDR2 YFSETQ. In DNA form, the CDR3 reads TGCGCCAGCAAAGTTCTAGCGGGCCACACAGATACGCAGTATTTT. Encoded protein: CASKVLAGHTDTQYF. Combining the CDR3 with reference TRBV5-1 and TRBJ2-3 gives the whole variable domain KAGVTQTPRYLIKTRGQQVTLSCSPISGHRSVSWYQQTPGQGLQFLFEYFSETQRNKGNFPGRFSGRQFSNSRSEMNVSTLELGDSALYLCASKVLAGHTDTQYFGPGTRLTVL.

This chain links TRBV5-1 with TRBJ2-5; TRBD2 aligns across 11 bases. Germline V gives CDR1 SGHRS, CDR2 YFSETQ. The CDR3 has 15 residues. V lost 4 bases to trimming and J lost 2 bases; unmatched junction nucleotides: 4. CDR3 coding DNA: TGCGCCAGCAGCGTGGGGACTAGCGGACAAGAGACCCAGTACTTC. It codes for CASSVGTSGQETQYF.

This clonotype was counted a few times. The rearrangement uses TRBV11-3 and TRBJ2-7; 7 nucleotides agree with TRBD2. The CDR3 spans 15 residues. V gave up 8 bases and J gave up 0 bases; unmatched junction bases: 10. Germline assignment: CDR1 SGHNT and CDR2 YENEEA. CDR3 in amino acids: CASPTGGPFSYEQYV. The CDR3 coding sequence is TGTGCCAGCCCCACGGGGGGTCCCTTCTCCTACGAGCAGTACGTC.

This clonotype was seen repeatedly, ten times or more. The rearrangement uses TRBV7-2 and TRBJ2-7; D ambiguous. V was trimmed by 2 bases and J by 11 bases, leaving 16 bases between them. Looked up from germline, CDR1 is SGHTA and CDR2 is FQGNSA. This CDR3 has 13 amino acids. The CDR3 DNA follows: TGTGCCAGCAGCTTAAATCAAAGGGATGTGGAGTACTTC. Amino acid sequence: CASSLNQRDVEYF.

The chain couples TRBV5-4 to TRBJ2-3, with 14 bases lining up with TRBD2. Unmatched junction bases numbered 11, after V lost 4 bases and J lost 4 bases. The CDR3 sequence is 18 residues long. Germline assignment: CDR1 SGHNT and CDR2 YYREEE (reference sequence). The CDR3 spells CASSQGGLAGGSADTQYF. DNA of the CDR3: TGTGCCAGCAGCCAGGGCGGACTAGCGGGGGGTAGTGCAGATACGCAGTATTTT.